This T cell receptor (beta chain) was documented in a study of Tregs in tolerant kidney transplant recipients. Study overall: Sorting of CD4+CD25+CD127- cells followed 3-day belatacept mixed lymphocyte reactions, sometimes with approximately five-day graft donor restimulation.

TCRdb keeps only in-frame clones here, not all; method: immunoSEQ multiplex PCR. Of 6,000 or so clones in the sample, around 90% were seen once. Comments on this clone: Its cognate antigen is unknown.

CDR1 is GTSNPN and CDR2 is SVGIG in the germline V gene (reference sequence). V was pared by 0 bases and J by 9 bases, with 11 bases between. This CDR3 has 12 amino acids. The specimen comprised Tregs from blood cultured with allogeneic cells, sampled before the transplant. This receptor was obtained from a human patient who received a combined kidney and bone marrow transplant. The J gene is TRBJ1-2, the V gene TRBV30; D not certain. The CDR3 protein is CAWSVSTLRYTF. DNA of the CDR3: TGTGCCTGGAGTGTTTCGACCTTACGCTACACCTTC.